By share, the clone carrying this T cell receptor (beta chain) counts as large. Its antigen is unidentified. Both TRBC1 and TRBC2 were covered by a beta constant-region primer of two equimolar oligonucleotides. An oligonucleotide with the SP2 primer and a 12-nucleotide UMI was ligated to the cDNA 3' end. Four rounds of PCR amplified the ligated cDNA using nested alpha and beta constant-region primers plus SP2. TCRdb redid the calling of the UMI-ligation and nested PCR reads with MiXCR, one entry per CDR3 protein. The sample lists roughly 21,000 distinct CDR3 sequences; 11% were seen once. The sample originates from a study of naive and memory T cell subsets. Findings of the study overall: A clonotype means one alpha or beta sequence, not an alpha/beta pair.

CDR1 LGHNT and CDR2 FRNRAP come from the germline V gene. Trimming stripped 6 bases from V and 9 bases from J, with 15 bases between. The CDR3 totals 13 residues. CMV status came from CD4+ T cell IFNgamma after overnight CMV lysate stimulation of fresh PBMCs. The receptor comes from a human donor in good health. The V and J genes are TRBV12-5 and TRBJ2-1; D possibly corresponds to TRBD1 (5 bases). Sequenced sample: central memory CD8+ T cells from blood. The chain's CDR3 is CASGLDTLREQFF. CDR3 coding DNA: TGTGCTAGTGGCCTGGACACCCTCCGTGAGCAGTTCTTC.